What follows are 22 T cell receptor beta chains derived from one specimen sequenced in a study of technical replicates of blood from a handful of donors. The assay was immunoSEQ multiplex PCR, and TCRdb's table has in-frame clones only and misses some. This sample yields around 85,000 clones, of which about 95% are seen a single time; around 0.25% belongs to the top ten. The material sequenced was T cells isolated from PBMCs. These receptors all come from a human donor in good health.

V usage is TRBV6-4 and J usage is TRBJ2-1; no definite D call. Germline-derived CDR1 and CDR2 are MRHNA and SNTAGT. V was cut by 4 bases and J by 10 bases, with 17 bases left in between. The length of the CDR3 is 14 residues. The CDR3 spells CASSAFAEVQEQFF. CDR3 DNA: TGTGCCAGCAGTGCTTTCGCTGAGGTCCAGGAGCAGTTCTTC.

The chain uses TRBV28 and TRBJ1-5, with 9 bases fitting TRBD1. V was pared by 7 bases and J by 7 bases, with 8 bases of the junction left unmatched. Germline V lookup: CDR1 MDHEN, CDR2 SYDVKM. The CDR3 length is 14 residues. CDR3 nucleotides: TGTGCCAGCAACACACCGGGACAGGGACAGCCCCAGCATTTT. Translating gives CASNTPGQGQPQHF.

The chain uses TRBV6-1 and TRBJ2-7, with 7 nucleotides matching TRBD2. The length of the CDR3 is 14 residues. Germline CDR1 MNHNS, CDR2 SASEGT. Trimming cost V 1 base and J 4 bases; bases outside gene matches: 4. DNA for the CDR3: TGTGCCAGCAGTGAAGGCACTAGCGAATACGAGCAGTACTTC. It yields the protein CASSEGTSEYEQYF.

The genes are TRBV28 and TRBJ2-7; 7 bases match TRBD2. The germline V gene encodes CDR1 MDHEN and CDR2 SYDVKM. Unmatched junction bases numbered 7, after V lost 5 bases and J lost 3 bases. This CDR3 spans 14 amino acids. CDR3 protein: CASSQILADYEQYF. CDR3 DNA: TGTGCCAGCAGTCAAATCCTAGCGGACTACGAGCAGTACTTC.

The chain carries TRBV4-1 and TRBJ1-1; 7 bases match TRBD1. The CDR3 length is 12 residues. The V gene's germline CDR1 is MGHRA and CDR2 YSYEKL. V lost 5 bases to trimming and J lost 9 bases; unmatched junction nucleotides: 6. CDR3 sequence (DNA): TGCGCCAGCAGCTCCGACAGGGCACAAGCTTTCTTT. Translation: CASSSDRAQAFF.

The V and J genes are TRBV15 and TRBJ2-1, with D uncertain. Germline-derived CDR1 and CDR2 are LNHNV and YYDKDF (reference sequence). CDR3 length equals 15 residues. Trimming took off 5 bases at V and 6 bases at J, with 17 bases between the two ends. The CDR3: CATSDERPPGNEQFF. As DNA, the CDR3 is TGTGCCACCAGCGATGAGCGCCCCCCCGGCAATGAGCAGTTCTTC. Full variable domain (missing parts from reference TRBV15 and TRBJ2-1): DAMVIQNPRYQVTQFGKPVTLSCSQTLNHNVMYWYQQKSSQAPKLLFHYYDKDFNNEADTPDNFQSRRPNTSFCFLDIRSPGLGDTAMYLCATSDERPPGNEQFFGPGTRLTVL.

The V gene is TRBV2, the J gene TRBJ2-2; a possible D gene is TRBD2 (6 bases). Per germline, CDR1 SNHLY and CDR2 FYNNEI. The CDR3 totals 14 residues. Trimming took off 4 bases at V and 4 bases at J, with 10 bases between the two ends. The CDR3: CASSGSGGTGELFF. DNA for the CDR3: TGTGCCAGCAGTGGATCCGGGGGCACCGGGGAGCTGTTTTTT.

The chain recombines TRBV7-8 with TRBJ1-1; D call uncertain. Trimming took off 1 base at V and 11 bases at J, with 14 bases between the two ends. Germline CDR1 and CDR2: SGHVS and FQNEAQ. CDR3 length equals 13 residues. The CDR3 protein is CASSLGASVDAFF. In DNA, the CDR3 is TGTGCCAGCAGCTTAGGGGCCTCAGTGGATGCTTTCTTT.

The chain links TRBV10-1 to TRBJ2-7, with 10 bases matching TRBD2. The V and J ends lost 3 bases and 5 bases, in that order; junction bases with no gene match: 4. Germline CDR1 WNHNN, CDR2 SYGVQD (reference sequence). The CDR3 extends over 14 amino acids. The CDR3 nucleotides read TGCGCCAGCAGTGATAGCCTAGCGGGAGACGAGCAGTACTTC. Encoded protein: CASSDSLAGDEQYF.

The chain couples TRBV10-3 to TRBJ2-5; TRBD1 is a possible D gene (5 bases). Germline V lookup: CDR1 ENHRY, CDR2 SYGVKD. V gave up 2 bases and J gave up 5 bases, with 15 bases separating them. This CDR3 region has 15 residues. CDR3 sequence: CAISEPKRGFETQYF. The DNA of the CDR3 is TGTGCCATCAGTGAGCCGAAAAGGGGTTTTGAGACCCAGTACTTC.

The table lists this clone with a count of one. The V call is TRBV15, the J call TRBJ1-1; D might be TRBD1 (5 bases). Trimming took 0 bases from V and 5 from J, leaving 19 bases between them. Germline V lookup: CDR1 LNHNV, CDR2 YYDKDF (reference sequence). This CDR3 has 17 amino acids. In nucleotides, the CDR3 is TGTGCCACCAGCAGAGATAGGGCGGGACGTACTTTTACTGAAGCTTTCTTT. It codes for CATSRDRAGRTFTEAFF.

This clone was found once. The chain has TRBV5-6 and TRBJ2-7; a weak D match, TRBD2 (5 bases). The V and J ends lost 4 bases and 3 bases respectively, with 17 bases between them. The germline V gene encodes CDR1 SGHDT and CDR2 YYEEEE. There are 15 residues in the CDR3. The CDR3 region has the DNA TGTGCCAGCAGCGGACCCCGGGATGATGTCTACGAGCAGTACTTC. It yields the protein CASSGPRDDVYEQYF.

V is TRBV29-1 and J is TRBJ2-3, with 9 nucleotides matching TRBD2. The CDR3 is 15 amino acids. CDR1 and CDR2 (germline): SQVTM, ANQGSEA. Trimming cost V 1 base and J 6 bases; bases outside gene matches: 8. This chain's CDR3 is CSVEAYSGRSDTQYF. The CDR3 nucleotides are TGCAGCGTTGAAGCGTATAGCGGGAGATCGGATACGCAGTATTTT.

The rearrangement uses TRBV7-6 and TRBJ2-5; D ambiguous. The CDR3 runs to 17 residues. CDR1 SGHVS and CDR2 FNYEAQ come from the germline V gene. V lost 1 base and J 1 base, leaving 16 bases between the germline ends. CDR3 protein: CASSLVWADRSQETQYF. The CDR3 DNA follows: TGTGCCAGCAGCTTAGTATGGGCCGACCGGTCCCAAGAGACCCAGTACTTC.

The chain links TRBV19 to TRBJ2-1, with 9 bases fitting TRBD1. The V gene end was trimmed by 4 bases and the J gene end by 7 bases; junction bases not matched to a gene: 5. Germline V gene sequence: CDR1 LNHDA, CDR2 SQIVND (reference sequence). This CDR3 has 14 residues. The CDR3 DNA reads TGTGCCAGTAGTACCGCCGGGACAGGGAATGAGCAGTTCTTC. This gives the protein CASSTAGTGNEQFF.

This clone was picked up one time. The J gene is TRBJ2-3, the V gene TRBV28; 8 bases fit TRBD2. The germline CDR1 and CDR2 sequences are MDHEN and SYDVKM. The CDR3 contains 16 residues. With V trimmed by 3 bases and J by 7 bases, 12 bases remained unmatched. Written as DNA, the CDR3 is TGTGCCAGCAGTTTGCGAGCGGGAGTGGCGGATAATACGCAGTATTTT. It codes for CASSLRAGVADNTQYF.

The V and J genes are TRBV6-1 and TRBJ1-1; D perhaps matches TRBD1 (6 bases). The CDR3 totals 15 residues. V lost 3 bases to trimming and J lost 3 bases, with 14 bases between them. Germline-derived CDR1 and CDR2 are MNHNS and SASEGT. Here the CDR3 reads CASSEHRVRDTEAFF. CDR3 sequence (DNA): TGTGCCAGCAGTGAGCACAGGGTTCGGGACACTGAAGCTTTCTTT.

This chain connects TRBV6-4 to TRBJ1-1; 11 nucleotides match TRBD1. Germline V gives CDR1 MRHNA, CDR2 SNTAGT. V gave up 4 bases and J gave up 4 bases; unmatched junction bases: 2. The CDR3 loop spans 14 amino acids. In DNA form, the CDR3 reads TGTGCCAGCAGTGCCGGGACAGGGGGCACTGAAGCTTTCTTT. This encodes CASSAGTGGTEAFF.

The V call is TRBV11-2, the J call TRBJ1-4, with TRBD1 matching over 9 bases. The CDR3 totals 17 residues. Germline V gives CDR1 SGHAT, CDR2 FQNNGV. J lost 7 bases, V lost 2 bases, and 11 bases had no gene match. Here the CDR3 reads CASSLYSAGQGTEKLFF. CDR3 in DNA: TGTGCCAGCAGCTTATATAGTGCGGGACAGGGAACTGAAAAACTGTTTTTT.

V and J are TRBV4-1 and TRBJ1-2, with D possibly TRBD1 on 5 matching bases. V was shortened by 0 bases and J by 3 bases, with 11 bases between the two germline ends. The CDR3 has 15 amino acids. Germline loops: CDR1 MGHRA, CDR2 YSYEKL. CDR3 coding DNA: TGCGCCAGCAGCCAAGATCTGGGGGGGTACTATGGCTACACCTTC. Translated: CASSQDLGGYYGYTF.

The genes are TRBV7-9 and TRBJ1-5; TRBD1 aligns across 8 bases. Germline values: CDR1 SEHNR, CDR2 FQNEAQ (reference sequence). The CDR3 runs to 15 residues. V lost 1 base, J lost 7 bases, and 6 bases stayed unmatched. The CDR3 nucleotides are TGTGCCAGCAGCTTAGAGACAGGGGCGGTCCAGCCCCAGCATTTT. This codes for CASSLETGAVQPQHF.

This rearrangement joins TRBV28 to TRBJ1-5; 8 nucleotides align to TRBD1. Germline V gene lookup returns CDR1 MDHEN and CDR2 SYDVKM. V lost 5 bases and J lost 6; bases outside the gene matches: 9. There are 15 residues in the CDR3. This chain's CDR3 is CASSPGGTGLQPQHF. In nucleotides, the CDR3 is TGTGCCAGCAGTCCCGGGGGGACAGGCCTTCAGCCCCAGCATTTT.